The present T cell receptor beta chain was sequenced within a study of blood T cell repertoires in COVID-19. Participants came from roughly 25 US areas, aged about 18 to 95 years. Cohort assignment relied on participant-reported clinical history. The V segment lost 6 bases and the J segment 5 bases; nucleotides outside the gene matches: 6. The CDR3 is 14 residues long. Germline-derived CDR1 and CDR2 are ENHRY and SYGVKD. Authors' processing steps: Estimates of nucleated cell counts were drawn from the amplification of reference gene primers. The data were produced by immunoSEQ multiplex PCR, yet TCRdb's version contains in-frame clones alone and is incomplete. The DNA gave D and trimming, while V, J and clone size come from that table. The table includes about 350,000 clones, about 88% detected once.

The chain employs TRBV10-3 and TRBJ2-5; 10 bases fit TRBD2. This TCR came from a young woman who had been exposed to COVID-19. The sequenced material came from PBMCs or T cells enriched from blood (not recorded which). The CDR3 coding sequence is TGTGCCATCAGCGAGCGGGAGGGCCTTGAGACCCAGTACTTC. Protein: CAISEREGLETQYF.